This is a list of T cell receptor beta chains from one sample in a study of blood T cell repertoires in COVID-19. TCRdb keeps only in-frame clones here, not all; method: immunoSEQ multiplex PCR. Seen here are 95,000 to 150,000 clones, under 90% observed once, and the top ten hold roughly 3.9%. Sequences were obtained from peripheral blood. The receptors originated from a man aged 55 to 70 with acute or convalescent COVID-19. Each CDR3 is given with its conserved first and last residue. Each record gives: CDR3 DNA, CDR3 protein, V gene, clone size, D gene, J gene. A D gene is named only where the DNA matches it firmly. Some rows have no size entry. The others give once, few or many, or a class for an expanded clone.

DNA: TGTGCCAGCGCCGGACTAGCGGGAGCGGGAGAGACCCAGTACTTC; CDR3: CASAGLAGAGETQYF; V: TRBV6-5; size: NA; D: TRBD2; J: TRBJ2-5
DNA: TGTGCCAGCAGCGCAACACAGGGGGCGGACACTGAAGCTTTCTTT; CDR3: CASSATQGADTEAFF; V: TRBV7-9; size: NA; D: TRBD1; J: TRBJ1-1
DNA: TGTGCCAGCAGCTTTTGGACTAGCGGCTACGAGCAGTACTTC; CDR3: CASSFWTSGYEQYF; V: TRBV11-2; size: NA; D: TRBD2; J: TRBJ2-7
DNA: TGCGCCAGCAGTGAGTCGGGATTACCCGGGGCAGATACGCAGTATTTT; CDR3: CASSESGLPGADTQYF; V: TRBV10-1; size: NA; D: NA; J: TRBJ2-3
DNA: TGTGCCAGCAGCCTCATTGACAGGGCCTCCCAAGAGACCCAGTACTTC; CDR3: CASSLIDRASQETQYF; V: TRBV3-1/TRBV3-2; size: NA; D: TRBD1; J: TRBJ2-5
DNA: TGCGCCAGCACCCATAGCACAGATACGCAGTATTTT; CDR3: CASTHSTDTQYF; V: TRBV5-1; size: NA; D: NA; J: TRBJ2-3
DNA: TGTGCCAGCAGTGCAGGGACAGGGAATCAGCCCCAGCATTTT; CDR3: CASSAGTGNQPQHF; V: TRBV25-1; size: NA; D: TRBD1; J: TRBJ1-5
DNA: TGTGCCAGCACCGCCGGGGAAGTCTACGAGCAGTACTTC; CDR3: CASTAGEVYEQYF; V: TRBV7-9; size: NA; D: NA; J: TRBJ2-7
DNA: TGCGCCAGCAGCCAAGATCATGAAGCGGGCACAGATACGCAGTATTTT; CDR3: CASSQDHEAGTDTQYF; V: TRBV4-3; size: once; D: NA; J: TRBJ2-3
DNA: TGTGCCAGCAGCTTAGCAACCGGGGTTGGTTCACCCCTCCACTTT; CDR3: CASSLATGVGSPLHF; V: TRBV7-2; size: many; D: NA; J: TRBJ1-6
DNA: TGTGCCTCAGACCGGGGTTCCGAGCAGTACTTC; CDR3: CASDRGSEQYF; V: TRBV7-9; size: NA; D: NA; J: TRBJ2-7
DNA: TGTGCCAGTACCTCTGCGGGGGGCGCGGGCACAGATACGCAGTATTTT; CDR3: CASTSAGGAGTDTQYF; V: TRBV19; size: few; D: TRBD2; J: TRBJ2-3
DNA: TGTGCCAGCAGCGATTCTCCGGCTAGCGGGTTATACAATGAGCAGTTCTTC; CDR3: CASSDSPASGLYNEQFF; V: TRBV9; size: NA; D: TRBD2; J: TRBJ2-1
DNA: TGTGCCAGCAGTTACGGGGTACAGGGCGGGAACACTGAAGCTTTCTTT; CDR3: CASSYGVQGGNTEAFF; V: TRBV6-5; size: NA; D: NA; J: TRBJ1-1
DNA: TGCGCCAGCAGCTTGGCCGGAGATACGCAGTATTTT; CDR3: CASSLAGDTQYF; V: TRBV5-1; size: NA; D: NA; J: TRBJ2-3
DNA: TGTGCCAGCCGGGGGTCCCCCCATAATTCACCCCTCCACTTT; CDR3: CASRGSPHNSPLHF; V: TRBV3-1/TRBV3-2; size: NA; D: NA; J: TRBJ1-6
DNA: TGTGCCAGCAGCCGAACACAGGGAAGAGGGGCAAATGAGCAGTTCTTC; CDR3: CASSRTQGRGANEQFF; V: TRBV3-1/TRBV3-2; size: NA; D: NA; J: TRBJ2-1
DNA: TGCGCCAGCAGCCCCCCGAGCATTTATGGCTACACCTTC; CDR3: CASSPPSIYGYTF; V: TRBV5-1; size: NA; D: NA; J: TRBJ1-2
DNA: TGTGCCACCAGTGATTTAGCTAGCCGAAACAATGAGCAGTTCTTC; CDR3: CATSDLASRNNEQFF; V: TRBV24-1; size: NA; D: NA; J: TRBJ2-1
DNA: TGTGCCAGCAGCTTGGGGGGGACATATAGTGAGCAGTTCTTC; CDR3: CASSLGGTYSEQFF; V: TRBV5-6; size: NA; D: NA; J: TRBJ2-1
DNA: TGTGCCAGCAGCCCCCTAGGGTCTAGCGGGGGTACGCAGTATTTT; CDR3: CASSPLGSSGGTQYF; V: TRBV7-2; size: NA; D: TRBD2; J: TRBJ2-3
DNA: TGCAGCGTTTCAAGTCAGATCCCCTTC; CDR3: CSVSSQIPF; V: TRBV29-1; size: NA; D: NA; J: TRBJ2-7
DNA: TGTGCCAGCCGCGAGCTAGGCTCCTCGAACACTGAAGCTTTCTTT; CDR3: CASRELGSSNTEAFF; V: TRBV27; size: NA; D: NA; J: TRBJ1-1
DNA: TGCGCCAGCAGCTTGGGTCAGGGAATAGACAAAAACATTCAGTACTTC; CDR3: CASSLGQGIDKNIQYF; V: TRBV5-1; size: once; D: NA; J: TRBJ2-4
DNA: TGTGCCAGCTCCTCGGGAGCGAACACTGAAGCTTTCTTT; CDR3: CASSSGANTEAFF; V: TRBV7-9; size: few; D: NA; J: TRBJ1-1
DNA: TGTGCCAGCAGGCGAGGACTAGCGGGGGGGGAGACCCAGTACTTC; CDR3: CASRRGLAGGETQYF; V: TRBV6-5; size: NA; D: TRBD2; J: TRBJ2-5
DNA: TGTGCCTGGAGTGTTTCCGTTTCCTACGAGCAGTACTTC; CDR3: CAWSVSVSYEQYF; V: TRBV30; size: NA; D: NA; J: TRBJ2-7